A single sample is the source of the 25 T cell receptor beta chains below, sequenced in a study of CD8+ T cells in alopecia areata. Following extraction, RNA underwent reverse transcription to cDNA, which served as the sequencing template. Sequencing used immunoSEQ multiplex PCR; TCRdb keeps in-frame clones, though not all of them. The data contain 150,000 to 200,000 clones, around 57% of them seen just once; the ten biggest clones take up 4% to 5.5%. The source material was CD4+ T cells sorted from blood. The origin of the receptors is a human donor in good health.

The V gene is TRBV29-1, the J gene TRBJ2-7; D remains unclear. CDR1 is SQVTM and CDR2 is ANQGSEA in the germline V gene. This CDR3 has 11 amino acids. V was clipped by 5 bases and J by 5 bases, with 10 bases between them. The CDR3 DNA follows: TGCAGCGTTCGGGCCCCCCACGAGCAGTACTTC. Its translation is CSVRAPHEQYF.

Only a few counts were recorded for this clone. The V and J genes are TRBV9 and TRBJ2-5, with D possibly called TRBD1 or TRBD2 (5 bases each). The CDR3 totals 15 residues. Germline V gene sequence: CDR1 SGDLS, CDR2 YYNGEE. V dropped 0 bases and J dropped 1 base, with 10 bases sitting between them. CDR3 sequence reads: CASSVAGGFQETQYF. In DNA, the CDR3 is TGTGCCAGCAGCGTAGCTGGGGGTTTCCAAGAGACCCAGTACTTC.

This rearrangement joins TRBV4-1 to TRBJ2-3; 8 nucleotides match TRBD2. The CDR3 is 16 amino acids. Germline lookup yields CDR1 MGHRA and CDR2 YSYEKL. V was pared by 2 bases and J by 4 bases, with 8 bases of the junction left unmatched. CDR3 in amino acids: CASSQRGREAPDTQYF. The CDR3 nucleotides are TGCGCCAGCAGCCAACGTGGGCGGGAGGCCCCAGATACGCAGTATTTT.

CDR3 coding DNA: TGCAGATGCCGGGACACAGATACGCAGTATTTT. It translates to CRCRDTDTQYF. The V and J genes are TRBV20-1 and TRBJ2-3; weak D call: TRBD2 (5 bases). CDR1 and CDR2 from the germline V gene are DFQATT and SNEGSKA (reference sequence). The CDR3 totals 11 residues.

The chain recombines TRBV5-6 with TRBJ2-1; D is unclear. Trimming removed 0 bases from V and 2 bases from J, with 6 bases in between. This CDR3 region has 14 residues. Germline CDR1 and CDR2: SGHDT and YYEEEE. The CDR3 DNA sequence: TGTGCCAGCAGCTTGGTTCAGGCCTACAATGAGCAGTTCTTC. Translating it yields CASSLVQAYNEQFF.

About this clone: This same CDR3 is encoded by further DNA sequences in the sample. The chain links TRBV28 to TRBJ2-7; D ambiguous. Germline V CDR1 and CDR2: MDHEN, SYDVKM. Trimming stripped 2 bases from V and 4 bases from J, with 6 bases between. This CDR3 comprises 12 residues. As DNA, the CDR3 is TGTGCCAGCAGTTTAGCCGGTTACGAGCAGTACTTC. Translating gives CASSLAGYEQYF.

The table lists this clone with a few counts. The V gene is TRBV9, the J gene TRBJ2-1; D is uncertain. The CDR3 spans 13 residues. Germline values: CDR1 SGDLS, CDR2 YYNGEE. Between the trimmed V and J ends, which lost 2 bases and 5 bases, there was a span of 8 bases. The CDR3: CASSVGGHNEQFF. In DNA, the CDR3 is TGTGCCAGCAGCGTGGGCGGCCACAATGAGCAGTTCTTC.

The chain recombines TRBV10-3 with TRBJ2-7; tentatively, D is TRBD2 (5 bases). Trimming pared 7 bases from V and 5 bases from J, leaving 12 bases between. The germline V gene has CDR1 ENHRY and CDR2 SYGVKD. The CDR3 totals 12 residues. The CDR3 DNA follows: TGTGCCATCACTGGGCTAGCTAACGAGCAGTACTTC. Its protein product is CAITGLANEQYF.

The count of this clone is one. The chain links TRBV4-1 to TRBJ2-3; a possible D gene is TRBD1 (5 bases). CDR1 MGHRA and CDR2 YSYEKL come from the germline V gene. There are 14 residues in the CDR3. V lost 4 bases and J lost 1, with 9 bases in between. CDR3 in amino acids: CASSPLGGTDTQYF. In DNA form, the CDR3 reads TGCGCCAGCAGCCCGTTAGGGGGCACAGATACGCAGTATTTT.

The chain carries TRBV29-1 and TRBJ2-5; 14 bases line up with TRBD2. V lost 6 bases, J lost 7 bases, and 7 bases stayed unmatched. The CDR3 extends over 14 amino acids. Germline loops: CDR1 SQVTM, CDR2 ANQGSEA. CDR3 bases: TGCAGCGTGGCGGGACTAGCGGGAGTGGCGACCCAGTACTTC. Protein sequence: CSVAGLAGVATQYF.

The chain combines TRBV25-1 with TRBJ2-1; 7 nucleotides agree with TRBD1. The ends lost 8 bases at V and 0 bases at J; junction bases unmatched: 7. Germline loops: CDR1 MGHDK, CDR2 SYGVNS. The CDR3 covers 15 residues. The CDR3 loop is CASGLGGHSYNEQFF. In DNA form, the CDR3 reads TGTGCCAGCGGCCTAGGGGGCCACTCCTACAATGAGCAGTTCTTC.

The rearrangement joins TRBV6-6 to TRBJ1-1, with a weak D call TRBD1 (5 bases). CDR1 is MNHNY and CDR2 is SVGAGI in the germline V gene (reference sequence). Trimming left V 8 bases short and J 0 bases short, with 10 bases between. CDR3 length: 13 amino acids. The CDR3 nucleotides are TGTGCCAGCGACGACAGCCTGAACACTGAAGCTTTCTTT. Translation: CASDDSLNTEAFF.

The gene calls are TRBV5-4 and TRBJ2-2; D unclear. Germline CDR1 is SGHNT and CDR2 is YYREEE (reference sequence). This CDR3 is 17 amino acids long. Trimming left V 0 bases short and J 0 bases short, with 12 bases between. The CDR3 here is CASSLATVSTNTGELFF. The CDR3 DNA reads as TGTGCCAGCAGCTTGGCCACGGTCAGCACGAACACCGGGGAGCTGTTTTTT.

This clone occurred a few times. The chain links TRBV4-1 to TRBJ1-4; TRBD1 might be the D (5 bases). V lost 0 bases and J 5 bases, leaving 7 bases between the germline ends. The CDR3 contains 14 residues. CDR1 MGHRA and CDR2 YSYEKL come from the germline V gene. The CDR3 sequence: CASSQDDRNEKLFF. The CDR3 DNA is TGCGCCAGCAGCCAAGATGACAGAAATGAAAAACTGTTTTTT.

The rearrangement joins TRBV30 to TRBJ2-7; D gene unclear. This CDR3 has 12 amino acids. The V and J ends lost 5 bases and 2 bases respectively, with 10 bases between them. The germline V gene has CDR1 GTSNPN and CDR2 SVGIG (reference sequence). CDR3 nucleotides: TGTGCCTGGGGGATGGGTACCTACGAGCAGTACTTC. Translation gives CAWGMGTYEQYF.

This clone was picked up a small number of times. The V gene is TRBV5-1, the J gene TRBJ2-1; TRBD2 agrees at 12 bases. This CDR3 has 14 residues. Germline CDR1 is SGHRS and CDR2 is YFSETQ. Trimming removed 7 bases from V and 8 bases from J; junction bases left unmatched: 7. The CDR3 DNA follows: TGCGCCAGCCAGCTAGCGGGAGGGCCCCATGAGCAGTTCTTC. This encodes CASQLAGGPHEQFF.

The chain employs TRBV5-1 and TRBJ2-3; tentatively, D is TRBD1 or TRBD2 (6 bases each). CDR1 and CDR2 (germline): SGHRS, YFSETQ. The CDR3 sequence is 14 residues long. Trimming pared 0 bases from V and 2 bases from J, leaving 7 bases between. The CDR3 protein is CASSLAGATDTQYF. In DNA form, the CDR3 reads TGCGCCAGCAGCTTGGCGGGGGCCACAGATACGCAGTATTTT.

Concerning this clone: A read error may account for a junction end that differs from germline. The chain links TRBV28 to TRBJ1-5, with D possibly matching TRBD1 (6 bases). The CDR3 contains 16 residues. Germline CDR1 is MDHEN and CDR2 is SYDVKM. The CDR3 loop is CPPVRGTMGRGQPQHF. The CDR3 DNA follows: TGCCCTCCAGTGAGGGGGACGATGGGGAGGGGACAGCCCCAGCATTTT.

This clone was detected once. The J gene is TRBJ2-2, the V gene TRBV11-2; 8 bases are shared with TRBD1. V gave up 4 bases and J gave up 3 bases; unmatched junction bases: 4. CDR1 is SGHAT and CDR2 is FQNNGV in the germline V gene. The CDR3 extends over 15 amino acids. CDR3 sequence (DNA): TGTGCCAGCAGCTCGCAGGGGGCGGACACCGGGGAGCTGTTTTTT. This codes for CASSSQGADTGELFF.

The rearrangement links TRBV29-1 to TRBJ2-1; 10 bases match TRBD1. This CDR3 is 12 amino acids long. Germline-derived CDR1 and CDR2 are SQVTM and ANQGSEA. The trim removed 7 bases at V and 8 bases at J, leaving 5 bases unmatched. The CDR3 is CSARQGAHEQFF. The CDR3 DNA follows: TGCAGCGCCAGACAGGGGGCCCATGAGCAGTTCTTC.

The CDR3 reads CSVEVRGLAKNIQYF. CDR3 coding DNA: TGCAGCGTGGAGGTTCGGGGGCTAGCCAAAAACATTCAGTACTTC. The chain recombines TRBV29-1 with TRBJ2-4, with D tentatively TRBD1 or TRBD2 (6 bases each). V lost 6 bases and J lost 0, with 15 bases in between. The CDR3 sequence is 15 residues long. Germline CDR1 and CDR2: SQVTM and ANQGSEA.

The chain links TRBV29-1 to TRBJ1-1; D may be TRBD1 (5 bases). V was clipped by 8 bases and J by 1 base, with 20 bases between them. CDR1 is SQVTM, CDR2 ANQGSEA, per germline. The CDR3 extends over 15 amino acids. The CDR3 spells CSSTGESPRNTEAFF. CDR3 nucleotides: TGCAGCTCAACAGGTGAATCTCCCCGGAACACTGAAGCTTTCTTT.

The chain has TRBV30 and TRBJ2-2; 9 bases are a match to TRBD1. V shed 3 bases and J 5 bases; nucleotides not matched to a gene: 10. The CDR3 sequence is 16 residues long. Germline V gene lookup returns CDR1 GTSNPN and CDR2 SVGIG (reference sequence). The CDR3 DNA is TGTGCCTGGAGGACAGACAGGGGGATTGGGACCGGGGAGCTGTTTTTT. Its translation: CAWRTDRGIGTGELFF.

The chain joins TRBV4-1 to TRBJ1-5; no reliable D call. The CDR3 loop spans 14 amino acids. Per the germline V gene, CDR1 is MGHRA and CDR2 is YSYEKL. V lost 1 base and J lost 2, with 6 bases in between. CDR3 DNA sequence: TGCGCCAGCAGCCAAGTAGGGCGCAATCAGCCCCAGCATTTT. As protein: CASSQVGRNQPQHF.

This clone is labeled medium-sized. DNA of the CDR3: TGTGCCAGCAGTTCTCCGGGACTAGTTTCCTACGAGCAGTACTTC. Translation gives CASSSPGLVSYEQYF. The chain uses TRBV6-6 and TRBJ2-7; 8 nucleotides match TRBD2. The length of the CDR3 is 15 residues. CDR1 is MNHNY, CDR2 SVGAGI, per germline (reference sequence). V shed 4 bases, J shed 1 base, and the junction held 6 bases outside the gene matches.